This T cell receptor (beta chain) was captured by sequencing in a study of regulatory T cells in long-lasting Graves disease. Notes on the study in general: Those with persistent disease had in common more public clonotypes (around 2,500) than new patients (about 970).

Arm-PCR of CDR3 regions with iRepertoire HTBI primers generated TCR beta libraries. From the multiplex PCR reads, TCRdb called clonotypes with MiXCR, one entry per CDR3 protein. This table has a few hundred thousand distinct CDR3 sequences, 20% to 25% appearing once. This clonotype appeared many times. As yet, its antigen is unknown. This CDR3 is built from 15 residues. Germline loops: CDR1 SGHTA, CDR2 FQGTGA. V gave up 0 bases and J gave up 6 bases; unmatched junction bases: 8. Time point given: persistent/refractory GD, antithyroid drugs over 5 years with positive TRAb. Scientists built the TCR library using RNA that was extracted from PBMCs.

This specimen was peripheral blood mononuclear cells (PBMCs), taken when the disease was refractory, from a patient treated with antithyroid drugs. The TCR was taken from a female donor with Graves disease. This chain uses TRBV7-3 with TRBJ2-7; 7 nucleotides agree with TRBD2. The CDR3 loop is CASSLTPREIGEQYF. Written as DNA, the CDR3 is TGTGCCAGCAGCTTAACGCCGCGGGAGATTGGCGAGCAGTACTTC.